The sequence of this T cell receptor beta chain was determined in a study of blood T cell repertoires in COVID-19. The overall study: Sample material is recorded as cDNA or gDNA derived from T cells, B-cell-depleted T cells, or PBMCs.

In germline, CDR1 is MDHEN, CDR2 SYDVKM. The junction had 5 bases not matched to a gene; V was cut back by 4 bases and J by 5 bases. This CDR3 is built from 17 residues. In the original processing: Using reference gene primer amplification, nucleated cell counts were estimated. This table comes from immunoSEQ multiplex PCR, and its TCRdb copy is limited to in-frame clones, with some not included. V and J calls and clone size are those listed in that table; D and trimming were worked out from the DNA. This table has some 83,000 clones, around 81% appearing once. The origin of this receptor is a man older than 75 with acute or convalescent COVID-19. The chain is built from TRBV28 and TRBJ2-2; 15 bases map to TRBD2. The specimen sequenced was peripheral blood. CDR3 sequence reads: CASSSGLAGGGTGELFF. In nucleotides, the CDR3 is TGTGCCAGCAGTTCGGGACTAGCGGGAGGAGGGACCGGGGAGCTGTTTTTT.